Listed below are T cell receptor beta chains from one sample, sequenced in a study of blood T cell repertoires in COVID-19. TCRdb keeps only in-frame clones here, not all; method: immunoSEQ multiplex PCR. Of about 50,000 clones in the sample, about 82% were seen once. The sample taken for sequencing was peripheral blood. These receptor sequences come from a woman aged 55-69 years with acute or convalescent COVID-19. Both conserved end residues are part of each CDR3. D genes are given only for firm matches. Size tells how often a clone was seen (once, few, many) or the class of an expanded clone, and some rows leave it out.

length	D	size	V	J	DNA	CDR3
12	-	-	TRBV12-3/TRBV12-4	TRBJ1-2	TGTGCCAGCAGGGGGCACGACTATGGCTACACCTTC	CASRGHDYGYTF
11	-	-	TRBV4-1	TRBJ2-5	TGCGCCAGCGGCAGGGCAGAGACCCAGTACTTC	CASGRAETQYF
15	-	-	TRBV6-6	TRBJ1-4	TGTGCCAGCAGTACGAGGGACACGCCAAATGAAAAACTGTTTTTT	CASSTRDTPNEKLFF
14	-	-	TRBV10-3	TRBJ1-2	TGTGCCATCAGTGCCGCTGGGCAGCTCTATGGCTACACCTTC	CAISAAGQLYGYTF
15	-	-	TRBV25-1	TRBJ1-2	TGTGCCAGCAGTGAAGTAGGGGATTTCTATTATGGCTACACCTTC	CASSEVGDFYYGYTF
15	-	-	TRBV15	TRBJ2-7	TGTGCCACCAGCAGACTGGGCCCGGGGGACGACGAGCAGTACTTC	CATSRLGPGDDEQYF
14	-	-	TRBV30	TRBJ1-1	TGTGCCTGGAGTGTAAAACCGAGAAACACTGAAGCTTTCTTT	CAWSVKPRNTEAFF
12	-	-	TRBV29-1	TRBJ2-5	TGCAGCGCCGCCCCGGACCAAGAGACCCAGTACTTC	CSAAPDQETQYF
16	TRBD1	-	TRBV18	TRBJ1-1	TGTGCCAGCTCACCAAGACAGGGGGCAGGGAACACTGAAGCTTTCTTT	CASSPRQGAGNTEAFF
15	-	few	TRBV9	TRBJ1-5	TGTGCCAGCAGCGCCGTCGGGGTTCGGGGACAGCCCCAGCATTTT	CASSAVGVRGQPQHF
16	-	-	TRBV7-9	TRBJ2-1	TGTGCCAGCAGCCTCTGGCGGGGGCCCTCCTACAATGAGCAGTTCTTC	CASSLWRGPSYNEQFF
17	-	-	TRBV5-1	TRBJ2-6	TGCGCCAGCAGCTACCAGACAGTTATTTCTGGGGCCAACGTCCTGACTTTC	CASSYQTVISGANVLTF
14	-	-	TRBV6-6	TRBJ1-5	TGTGCCAGCAGTTACATGGAGATCGCGCAGCCCCAGCATTTT	CASSYMEIAQPQHF
21	TRBD2	-	TRBV7-8	TRBJ2-2	TGTGCCAGCAGCCCCCATCTTCTAAGGGCGGGAGGGCCTAAGAACACCGGGGAGCTGTTTTTT	CASSPHLLRAGGPKNTGELFF
14	-	-	TRBV2	TRBJ2-1	TGTGCCAGCAGTAGCCAGGGCCTAAACAATGAGCAGTTCTTC	CASSSQGLNNEQFF
15	-	-	TRBV14	TRBJ1-2	TGTGCCAGCAGCCGTAAGGGGTTGATGGACTATGGCTACACCTTC	CASSRKGLMDYGYTF
12	-	-	TRBV18	TRBJ1-2	TGTGCCAGCTCCCCGAGGTCCGAGTCCTACACCTTC	CASSPRSESYTF
14	-	-	TRBV9	TRBJ1-1	TGTGCCAGCAGCCCGGGGGACGGCTACACTGAAGCTTTCTTT	CASSPGDGYTEAFF
17	-	-	TRBV3-1/TRBV3-2	TRBJ1-2	TGTGCCAGCAGCCAAAAACCCCAGGGTTATAGGAACTATGGCTACACCTTC	CASSQKPQGYRNYGYTF
16	TRBD2	-	TRBV5-1	TRBJ2-5	TGCGCCAGCAGCTCACTAGCGGGGGCCTCCCAAGAGACCCAGTACTTC	CASSSLAGASQETQYF
15	-	-	TRBV6-1	TRBJ1-5	TGTGCCAGCAGTGAAGCATGGGGGGGGTATCAGCCCCAGCATTTT	CASSEAWGGYQPQHF
13	-	-	TRBV6-2/TRBV6-3	TRBJ1-1	TGTGCCAGCAGTTACGAAACAGGTTACGAAGCTTTCTTT	CASSYETGYEAFF
13	-	-	TRBV28	TRBJ1-1	TGTGCCAGCAGTGTCGACAGGAACACTGAAGCTTTCTTT	CASSVDRNTEAFF
12	-	-	TRBV24-1	TRBJ2-5	TGTGCCACCAGTGAAGCTACAGAGACCCAGTACTTC	CATSEATETQYF
11	-	-	TRBV29-1	TRBJ2-4	TGCAGCGTGCTAACATGGGCCATTCAGTACTTC	CSVLTWAIQYF
11	TRBD2	-	TRBV12-3/TRBV12-4	TRBJ2-7	TGTGCCAGCGGGACTAGCGTCGAGCAGTACTTC	CASGTSVEQYF
16	TRBD1	-	TRBV28	TRBJ1-1	TGTGCCAGCATTCTCACCCGGTCGACAGGGCACACTGAAGCTTTCTTT	CASILTRSTGHTEAFF
15	TRBD2	-	TRBV19	TRBJ2-2	TGTGCCAGTAGTAAGGGACTAGCGAACACCGGGGAGCTGTTTTTT	CASSKGLANTGELFF
14	-	-	TRBV2	TRBJ2-5	TGTGCCAGCAGTGCGGCAGGCAGTAGGGAGACCCAGTACTTC	CASSAAGSRETQYF
15	-	few	TRBV5-6	TRBJ1-1	TGTGCCAGCAGCCCTGGGACACTCGCGAACACTGAAGCTTTCTTT	CASSPGTLANTEAFF
15	TRBD1	-	TRBV19	TRBJ1-5	TGTGCCAGTAGCTCAAACAGGGGATGGGATCAGCCCCAGCATTTT	CASSSNRGWDQPQHF
13	TRBD1	once	TRBV29-1	TRBJ1-1	TGCAGCGTTGGAGGGGGCCGTCGCACTGAAGCTTTCTTT	CSVGGGRRTEAFF
12	-	-	TRBV29-1	TRBJ1-2	TGCAGCGTCAGTACAGGGAATCATGGCTACACCTTC	CSVSTGNHGYTF
13	-	-	TRBV29-1	TRBJ1-1	TGCAGCGCAAGGACAGCCACTAACACTGAAGCTTTCTTT	CSARTATNTEAFF
13	-	-	TRBV6-5	TRBJ1-1	TGTGCCAGCAGAGGGGAAATGAACACTGAAGCTTTCTTT	CASRGEMNTEAFF
15	-	-	TRBV30	TRBJ1-1	TGTGCCTGGAATCAAATACAGGGACTGAACACTGAAGCTTTCTTT	CAWNQIQGLNTEAFF
16	-	once	TRBV7-2	TRBJ1-5	TGTGCCAGCAGCTATGCGGCCGGGGTTAGCAATCAGCCCCAGCATTTT	CASSYAAGVSNQPQHF
15	TRBD1	-	TRBV28	TRBJ1-4	TGTGCCAGCACTGGACAGGCCCCAAGTAATGAAAAACTGTTTTTT	CASTGQAPSNEKLFF
15	TRBD1	-	TRBV27	TRBJ2-5	TGTGCCAGCAGTGTTTCTTCGACAGGGGGAGCGACCCAGTACTTC	CASSVSSTGGATQYF
15	TRBD2	-	TRBV7-8	TRBJ2-7	TGTGCCAGCAGCTTAGGACTAGCGGGAGTCGGGGATCCGTACTTC	CASSLGLAGVGDPYF
15	TRBD1	-	TRBV28	TRBJ2-7	TGTGCCAGCAGCGATGACAGGGGCTTCACCTACGAGCAGTACTTC	CASSDDRGFTYEQYF
15	TRBD2	-	TRBV28	TRBJ2-1	TGTGCCAGCAGTTTATCGGGGGGAGGTCTCGTTGAGCAGTTCTTC	CASSLSGGGLVEQFF
16	-	-	TRBV9	TRBJ2-2	TGTGCCAGCAGCGTAGACGGGGGTTCGGGCACCGGGGAGCTGTTTTTT	CASSVDGGSGTGELFF
16	-	-	TRBV9	TRBJ1-1	TGTGCCAGCAGCGTAGGGATCGGGAGTGCGAACACTGAAGCTTTCTTT	CASSVGIGSANTEAFF
15	-	few	TRBV28	TRBJ1-5	TGTGCCAGCAGTCGAAGGTACAGGGCCAATCAGCCCCAGCATTTT	CASSRRYRANQPQHF
15	-	-	TRBV24-1	TRBJ2-2	TGTGCCACCAGTGACCAACAGAAGAACACCGGGGAGCTGTTTTTT	CATSDQQKNTGELFF
16	-	-	TRBV4-1	TRBJ1-5	TGCGCCAGCAGCCAGGTACAGGGTTTGGGGGATCAGCCCCAGCATTTT	CASSQVQGLGDQPQHF
17	-	-	TRBV7-9	TRBJ1-1	TGTGCCAGCAGCCAAATAAGGACAGCAAGTTTGAACACTGAAGCTTTCTTT	CASSQIRTASLNTEAFF
15	-	-	TRBV5-5	TRBJ2-7	TGTGCCAGCAGCTTTCAGGGTACCCCCAACTACGAGCAGTACTTC	CASSFQGTPNYEQYF
11	-	-	TRBV19	TRBJ1-1	TGTGCCAGTAGTCTTAACACTGAAGCTTTCTTT	CASSLNTEAFF
14	-	-	TRBV5-1	TRBJ2-3	TGCGCCAGCAGCTTGGGGCATAGCACAGATACGCAGTATTTT	CASSLGHSTDTQYF
15	TRBD1	-	TRBV7-8	TRBJ1-2	TGTGCCAGCAGCGTACAGGGGGCGCCTAACTATGGCTACACCTTC	CASSVQGAPNYGYTF